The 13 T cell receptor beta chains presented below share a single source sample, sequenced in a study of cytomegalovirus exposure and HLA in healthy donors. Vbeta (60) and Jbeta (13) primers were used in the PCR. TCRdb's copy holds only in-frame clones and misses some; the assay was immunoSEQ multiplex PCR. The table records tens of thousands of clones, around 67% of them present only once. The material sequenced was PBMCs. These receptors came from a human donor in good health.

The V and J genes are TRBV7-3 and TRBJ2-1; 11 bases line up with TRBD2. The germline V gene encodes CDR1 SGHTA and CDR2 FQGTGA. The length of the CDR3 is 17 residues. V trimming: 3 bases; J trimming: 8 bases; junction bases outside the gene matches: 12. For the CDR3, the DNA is TGTGCCAGCAGCTTGTCTAAGATAGCGGGGGGGCCCGATGAGCAGTTCTTC. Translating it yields CASSLSKIAGGPDEQFF.

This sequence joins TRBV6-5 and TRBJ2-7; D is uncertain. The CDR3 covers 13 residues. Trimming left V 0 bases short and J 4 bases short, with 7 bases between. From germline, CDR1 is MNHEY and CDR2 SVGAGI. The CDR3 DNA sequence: TGTGCCAGCAGTTACTCGTTCGGGTACGAGCAGTACTTC. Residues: CASSYSFGYEQYF.

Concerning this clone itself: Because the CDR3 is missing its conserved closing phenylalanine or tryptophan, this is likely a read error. The CDR3 DNA reads TGCAGCGTTCGTCCCGGGACAGGGAATATTCGACCTAACTATGGCTACACCCTC. It is translated as CSVRPGTGNIRPNYGYTL. The J gene is TRBJ1-2, the V gene TRBV29-1; 9 bases line up with TRBD1. The CDR3 covers 18 residues. The V gene end was trimmed by 5 bases and the J gene end by 0 bases; junction bases not matched to a gene: 16. The germline V gene encodes CDR1 SQVTM and CDR2 ANQGSEA.

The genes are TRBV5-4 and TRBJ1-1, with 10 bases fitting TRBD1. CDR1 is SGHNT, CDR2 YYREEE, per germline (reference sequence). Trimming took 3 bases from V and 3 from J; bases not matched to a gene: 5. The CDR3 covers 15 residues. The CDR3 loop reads CASSYWTGGDTEAFF. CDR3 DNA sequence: TGTGCCAGCAGCTACTGGACAGGGGGAGACACTGAAGCTTTCTTT.

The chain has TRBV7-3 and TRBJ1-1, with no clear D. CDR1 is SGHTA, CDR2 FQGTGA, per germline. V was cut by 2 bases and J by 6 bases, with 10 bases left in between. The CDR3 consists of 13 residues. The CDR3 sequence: CASSLGLASEAFF. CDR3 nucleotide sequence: TGTGCCAGCAGCTTAGGGTTAGCATCTGAAGCTTTCTTT. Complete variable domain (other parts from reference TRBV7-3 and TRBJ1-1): GAGVSQTPSNKVTEKGKYVELRCDPISGHTALYWYRQSLGQGPEFLIYFQGTGAADDSGLPNDRFFAVRPEGSVSTLKIQRTERGDSAVYLCASSLGLASEAFFGQGTRLTVV.

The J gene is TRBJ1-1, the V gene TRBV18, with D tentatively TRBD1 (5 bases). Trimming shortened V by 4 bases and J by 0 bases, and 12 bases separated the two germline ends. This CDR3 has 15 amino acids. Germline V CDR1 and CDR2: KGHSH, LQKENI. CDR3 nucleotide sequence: TGTGCCAGCTCACTAACACAGGATTTGAACACTGAAGCTTTCTTT. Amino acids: CASSLTQDLNTEAFF.

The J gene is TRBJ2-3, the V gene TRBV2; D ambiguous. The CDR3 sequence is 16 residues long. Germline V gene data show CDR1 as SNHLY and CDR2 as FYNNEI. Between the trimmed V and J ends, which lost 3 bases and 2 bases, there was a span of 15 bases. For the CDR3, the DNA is TGTGCCAGCAGTGATACGGCTCTCGACTTCACAGATACGCAGTATTTT. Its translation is CASSDTALDFTDTQYF.

CDR3 amino acids: CASSTYLGTINEKLFF. For the CDR3, the DNA is TGTGCCAGCAGCACTTATCTAGGGACTATTAATGAAAAACTGTTTTTT. The V call is TRBV13, the J call TRBJ1-4; D is possibly TRBD1 (5 bases). This CDR3 is built from 16 residues. Germline V gene lookup returns CDR1 PRHDT and CDR2 FYEKMQ (reference sequence). V was cut by 5 bases and J by 4 bases, with 17 bases left in between. Supplemented by reference TRBV13 and TRBJ1-4, the full variable domain reads AAGVIQSPRHLIKEKRETATLKCYPIPRHDTVYWYQQGPGQDPQFLISFYEKMQSDKGSIPDRFSAQQFSDYHSELNMSSLELGDSALYFCASSTYLGTINEKLFFGSGTQLSVL.

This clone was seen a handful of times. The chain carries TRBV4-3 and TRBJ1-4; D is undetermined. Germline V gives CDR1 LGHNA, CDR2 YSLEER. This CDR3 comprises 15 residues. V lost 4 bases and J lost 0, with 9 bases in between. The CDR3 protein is CASSPTGATNEKLFF. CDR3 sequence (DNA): TGCGCCAGCAGCCCGACGGGTGCAACTAATGAAAAACTGTTTTTT.

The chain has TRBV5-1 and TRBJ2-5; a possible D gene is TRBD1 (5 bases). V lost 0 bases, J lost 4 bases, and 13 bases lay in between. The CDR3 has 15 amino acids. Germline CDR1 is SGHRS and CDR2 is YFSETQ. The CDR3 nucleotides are TGCGCCAGCAGCTTGGACGGCAGGGTAAGAGAGACCCAGTACTTC. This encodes CASSLDGRVRETQYF. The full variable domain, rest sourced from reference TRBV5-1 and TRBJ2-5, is KAGVTQTPRYLIKTRGQQVTLSCSPISGHRSVSWYQQTPGQGLQFLFEYFSETQRNKGNFPGRFSGRQFSNSRSEMNVSTLELGDSALYLCASSLDGRVRETQYFGPGTRLLVL.

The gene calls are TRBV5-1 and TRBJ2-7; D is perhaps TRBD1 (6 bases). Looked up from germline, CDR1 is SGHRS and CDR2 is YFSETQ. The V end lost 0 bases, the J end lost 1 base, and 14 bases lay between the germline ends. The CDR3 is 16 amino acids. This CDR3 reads CASSLAGRGPSYEQYF. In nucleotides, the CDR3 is TGCGCCAGCAGCTTGGCTGGCAGGGGCCCATCCTACGAGCAGTACTTC.

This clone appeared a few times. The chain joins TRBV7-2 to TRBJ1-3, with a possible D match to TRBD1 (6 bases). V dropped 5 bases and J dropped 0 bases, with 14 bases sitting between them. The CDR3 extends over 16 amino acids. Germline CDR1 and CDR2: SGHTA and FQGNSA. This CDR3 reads CASSPRGYSSGNTIYF. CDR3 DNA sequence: TGTGCCAGCAGCCCTAGGGGGTATAGCTCTGGAAACACCATATATTTT.

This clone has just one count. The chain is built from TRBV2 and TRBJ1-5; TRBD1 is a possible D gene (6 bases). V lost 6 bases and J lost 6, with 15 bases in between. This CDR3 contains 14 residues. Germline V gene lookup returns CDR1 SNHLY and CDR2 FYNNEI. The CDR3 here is CASRPTGYGQPQHF. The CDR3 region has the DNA TGTGCCAGCAGGCCCACAGGGTATGGTCAGCCCCAGCATTTT.